A selection of T cell receptor beta chains follows, all from one sample in a study of shared clonotypes between healthy human individuals. Clones were sequenced by immunoSEQ multiplex PCR, and TCRdb holds only the in-frame ones, with some missing. Counted here are around 1.1 million clones, 70% to 80% occurring once; the ten biggest clones make up more than 0.55%. Material for sequencing was memory CD4+ T cells from PBMCs. The receptors originated from a man in his late teens or twenties in good health. Some clones in this sample may be carry-over from other donors' samples. Each CDR3 is given with its conserved first and last residue. Each record gives: CDR3 length, V gene, D gene, clone size, J gene, CDR3 DNA, CDR3 protein. The D gene is left open where the match is weak. Clone size is shown for a subset of rows, as once, few, many or a class of expanded clone.

15,TRBV5-1,-,-,TRBJ2-7,TGCGCCAGCAGCCCTAGGATCGGGGAGCCCATCGAGCAGTACTTC,CASSPRIGEPIEQYF
16,TRBV5-1,-,few,TRBJ2-3,TGCGCCAGCAGCTTGGCCGTTGACACGTTCACAGATACGCAGTATTTT,CASSLAVDTFTDTQYF
16,TRBV5-1,TRBD2,-,TRBJ2-3,TGCGCCAGCAGCTTCTTACTAGCGGGAGAGTCAGATACGCAGTATTTT,CASSFLLAGESDTQYF
16,TRBV5-1,-,-,TRBJ1-3,TGCGCCAGCAGCCCCGCGGGGTTATTCTCTGGAAACACCATATATTTT,CASSPAGLFSGNTIYF
15,TRBV15,-,few,TRBJ1-1,TGTGCCACCAGCAGGTGGGGGGCTGTGAACACTGAAGCTTTCTTT,CATSRWGAVNTEAFF
16,TRBV5-4,-,-,TRBJ2-7,TGTGCCAGCAGCTTGGAAAACTTGGACTTAGACTACGGGCAGTACTTC,CASSLENLDLDYGQYF
14,TRBV6-1,-,-,TRBJ2-1,TGTGCCAGCAGAGGACCGGGTAGCAGAAATGAGCAGTTCTTC,CASRGPGSRNEQFF
14,TRBV7-8,-,-,TRBJ2-5,TGTGCCAGCAGCTTAGAAGGCCCGGGAAGTACCCAGTACTTC,CASSLEGPGSTQYF
13,TRBV6-4,-,few,TRBJ1-1,TGTGCCAGCAGTGACGTTCGGGGGCGCAGGACTTTCTTT,CASSDVRGRRTFF
16,TRBV5-6,TRBD2,-,TRBJ2-5,TGTGCCAGCAGCCTCCGACTAGCGGACTATAAGAAGACCCAGTACTTC,CASSLRLADYKKTQYF
14,TRBV18,TRBD2,-,TRBJ2-7,TGTGCCAGCTCATCGCTAGCGGGAGGACTCGAGCAGTACTTC,CASSSLAGGLEQYF
15,TRBV19,TRBD2,-,TRBJ2-1,TGTGCCAGTAGACTTCGACTAGCGGGAACCAATGAGCAGTTCTTC,CASRLRLAGTNEQFF
13,TRBV28,TRBD1,-,TRBJ2-7,TGTGCCAGCCGGACAGGGTGGTTGGGCGAGCAGTACTTC,CASRTGWLGEQYF
14,TRBV9,TRBD2,-,TRBJ2-3,TGTGCCAGCAGCGTCGCGGGAGTTGCAGATACGCAGTATTTT,CASSVAGVADTQYF
13,TRBV2,-,-,TRBJ1-5,TGTGCCACCCAGGACGGCCGCAATCAGCCCCAGCATTTT,CATQDGRNQPQHF
15,TRBV7-2,TRBD1,-,TRBJ1-5,TGTGCCAGCAGCTTCGGGACAGGGCTCGATCAGCCCCAGCATTTT,CASSFGTGLDQPQHF
14,TRBV28,TRBD2,-,TRBJ2-3,TGTGCCAGCAGCCTAGCGGGGCGCACAGATACGCAGTATTTT,CASSLAGRTDTQYF
17,TRBV5-1,TRBD1,-,TRBJ2-2,TGCGCCAGCAGCTTAAGGTTTACAGGGGGCAACACCGGGGAGCTGTTTTTT,CASSLRFTGGNTGELFF
16,TRBV5-4,-,-,TRBJ2-3,TGTGCCAGCAGCTTGGGGGGGGCAGGCCGCACAGATACGCAGTATTTT,CASSLGGAGRTDTQYF
13,TRBV28,TRBD1,-,TRBJ2-5,TGTGCCAGCTCCGGGACAGCACAAGAGACCCAGTACTTC,CASSGTAQETQYF
16,TRBV7-2,-,-,TRBJ2-5,TGTGCCAGCAGCTTAGTTGACAGCTCGTACCAAGAGACCCAGTACTTC,CASSLVDSSYQETQYF
15,TRBV10-3,TRBD2,-,TRBJ2-3,TGTGCCATCAGGATTAGAGCGGGGCGCACAGATACGCAGTATTTT,CAIRIRAGRTDTQYF
15,TRBV4-2,-,-,TRBJ2-4,TGTGCCAGCAGCCAACAATTAGGGATCGTAAACATTCAGTACTTC,CASSQQLGIVNIQYF
15,TRBV27,TRBD1,-,TRBJ2-2,TGTGCCAGCAGTTCAGCCGGGACAGGGACCGGGGAGCTGTTTTTT,CASSSAGTGTGELFF
19,TRBV7-9,TRBD2,-,TRBJ2-3,TGTGCCAGCAGCTTAGGTTCTCGCGTAGCGGGAGGGACGACAGATACGCAGTATTTT,CASSLGSRVAGGTTDTQYF
14,TRBV30,TRBD1,once,TRBJ2-1,TGTGCCTGGAACAGGGGTGCCTCTTACAATGAGCAGTTCTTC,CAWNRGASYNEQFF
14,TRBV7-3,-,-,TRBJ2-3,TGTGCCAGCAGCCCGACAGGCGCCCCTGGTACGCAGTATTTT,CASSPTGAPGTQYF
12,TRBV28,-,-,TRBJ2-1,TGTGCCAGCAGTGGACAGAACAATGAGCAGTTCTTC,CASSGQNNEQFF
15,TRBV6-5,TRBD2,-,TRBJ2-7,TGTGCCAGCAAACTGCAGACTAGCGGGTACTACGAGCAGTACTTC,CASKLQTSGYYEQYF
15,TRBV7-6,-,-,TRBJ1-5,TGTGCCAGCAGCTTAGAGACGGGTTTCAATCAGCCCCAGCATTTT,CASSLETGFNQPQHF
15,TRBV19,-,few,TRBJ1-5,TGTGCCAGTAAGGGTATGCGACCCCGGAATCAGCCCCAGCATTTT,CASKGMRPRNQPQHF
16,TRBV5-1,TRBD1,-,TRBJ1-2,TGCGCCAGCAGCCCCGGGGGACAGGGTATTAACTATGGCTACACCTTC,CASSPGGQGINYGYTF
13,TRBV2,-,-,TRBJ1-2,TGTGCCAGCAGTGACGTAGGGGGTGGGATGTACACCTTC,CASSDVGGGMYTF
14,TRBV7-8,-,-,TRBJ1-2,TGTGCCAGCAGCTTATGGGCGGATAACTATGGCTACACCTTC,CASSLWADNYGYTF
14,TRBV9,TRBD1,-,TRBJ1-2,TGTGCCAGCACCCAAGGACAGGGGAACTATGGCTACACCTTC,CASTQGQGNYGYTF
14,TRBV2,-,-,TRBJ1-4,TGTGCCAGCACCCCCCCAGGGATGAGGGAAAAACTGTTTTTT,CASTPPGMREKLFF
15,TRBV10-3,-,few,TRBJ2-6,TGTGCCATCAGTGAGTCTGGTTCTGGGGCCAACGTCCTGACTTTC,CAISESGSGANVLTF
17,TRBV18,-,-,TRBJ1-1,TGTGCCAGCTCACCACTAGACTCCGGGACGGTGAACACTGAAGCTTTCTTT,CASSPLDSGTVNTEAFF
14,TRBV10-3,-,-,TRBJ2-5,TGTGCCATCAGTGACCGGACTGTCCAAGAGACCCAGTACTTC,CAISDRTVQETQYF
13,TRBV28,-,-,TRBJ1-2,TGTGCCAGCGAAGGGTACCAGCCTTATGGCTACACCTTC,CASEGYQPYGYTF
18,TRBV7-8,TRBD1,-,TRBJ1-2,TGTGCCAGCAGCTCCCGCTTTATTGTCCCGGGACAGGGGTATGGCTACACCTTC,CASSSRFIVPGQGYGYTF